The 10 T cell receptor beta chains given below trace back to one sample, sequenced in a study of blood T cells in healthy people across ages. A sample-barcoded 5' primer and a J-beta primer mix were used in a second PCR of roughly 7 to 12 cycles. TCRdb itself ran the 5' RACE reads through MiXCR, one entry per CDR3 protein. The sample has 1.5 million to 2 million distinct CDR3 sequences, almost 35% seen once; the top ten hold around 11%. The sequenced sample was blood. The receptors come from a woman aged 25-40 years in good health.

This chain connects TRBV6-1 to TRBJ2-7, with 10 bases matching TRBD1. Germline loops: CDR1 MNHNS, CDR2 SASEGT. The V gene end was trimmed by 6 bases and the J gene end by 4 bases; junction bases not matched to a gene: 9. This CDR3 has 15 residues. DNA for the CDR3: TGTGCCAGCAGACCTCAACCGGGACAGGGGTACGAGCAGTACTTC. It translates to CASRPQPGQGYEQYF.

CDR3 nucleotides: TGTGCCAGCAGCGGATACAGGGGTGATACGCAGTATTTT. Translating it yields CASSGYRGDTQYF. The chain carries TRBV7-2 and TRBJ2-3; 7 bases are a match to TRBD1. V lost 5 bases, J lost 6 bases, and 5 bases stayed unmatched. This CDR3 has 13 amino acids. Germline V lookup: CDR1 SGHTA, CDR2 FQGNSA.

The V gene is TRBV28, the J gene TRBJ2-7; 7 bases match TRBD1. Per the germline V gene, CDR1 is MDHEN and CDR2 is SYDVKM. The CDR3 loop spans 15 amino acids. V shed 6 bases and J 0 bases; nucleotides not matched to a gene: 8. The CDR3 sequence: CASSLPDRVSYEQYF. Written as DNA, the CDR3 is TGTGCCAGCAGCCTACCAGACAGGGTCTCCTACGAGCAGTACTTC.

V is TRBV5-4 and J is TRBJ2-2, with D uncertain. The germline V gene encodes CDR1 SGHNT and CDR2 YYREEE (reference sequence). The CDR3 length is 15 residues. V was pared by 3 bases and J by 5 bases, with 14 bases between. The chain's CDR3 is CASSSERGKTGELFF. The CDR3 nucleotides are TGTGCCAGCAGCTCGGAACGCGGAAAAACCGGGGAGCTGTTTTTT. Using reference TRBV5-4 and TRBJ2-2 for the parts outside the CDR3, the full variable domain is ETGVTQSPTHLIKTRGQQVTLRCSSQSGHNTVSWYQQALGQGPQFIFQYYREEENGRGNFPPRFSGLQFPNYSSELNVNALELDDSALYLCASSSERGKTGELFFGEGSRLTVL.

The table lists this clonotype with a few counts. The rearrangement uses TRBV7-2 and TRBJ1-4; perhaps TRBD1 as D (5 bases). The ends were cut back, 5 bases at V and 3 bases at J, with 16 bases in the middle. The CDR3 is made up of 16 amino acids. In germline, CDR1 is SGHTA, CDR2 FQGNSA. In nucleotides, the CDR3 is TGTGCCAGCAGCGTGCTTCTAGGGGTCTCTAATGAAAAACTGTTTTTT. Protein: CASSVLLGVSNEKLFF.

The rearrangement joins TRBV27 to TRBJ2-5, with 8 nucleotides matching TRBD1. The V gene end was trimmed by 4 bases and the J gene end by 11 bases; junction bases not matched to a gene: 21. The CDR3 extends over 17 amino acids. Looked up from germline, CDR1 is MNHEY and CDR2 is SMNVEV (reference sequence). The CDR3 loop is CASSSSRGGQGGYKQYF. CDR3 nucleotide sequence: TGTGCCAGCAGTTCCTCCCGGGGAGGACAGGGAGGCTACAAGCAGTACTTC.

The chain has TRBV12-3 or TRBV12-4 and TRBJ2-1; D remains ambiguous. This CDR3 is 14 amino acids long. With 4 bases removed from V and 2 bases from J, the gap between germline ends came to 9 bases. The CDR3 nucleotides read TGTGCCAGCAGTTCCTTAGAACCCTACAATGAGCAGTTCTTC. Protein sequence: CASSSLEPYNEQFF.

With regard to this clonotype: A much larger clone differs from this one at a single base, so this may be a read error. The conserved final phenylalanine or tryptophan is absent from the CDR3, which likely points to a read error. This rearrangement joins TRBV10-3 to TRBJ2-5; TRBD2 matches 10 bases. The V gene's germline CDR1 is ENHRY and CDR2 SYGVKD. The CDR3 spans 14 residues. V was pared by 5 bases and J by 2 bases, with 2 bases of the junction left unmatched. The CDR3 here is CAISWTSGQETQYC. CDR3 coding DNA: TGTGCCATCAGTTGGACTAGCGGACAAGAGACCCAGTACTGC.

V and J are TRBV4-2 and TRBJ2-1; TRBD2 is a possible D gene (6 bases). The germline V gene has CDR1 LGHNA and CDR2 YNFKEQ. Trimming took off 0 bases at V and 7 bases at J, with 13 bases between the two ends. The CDR3 sequence is 15 residues long. DNA of the CDR3: TGTGCCAGCAGCCAAGATGGCGGGAACGTGAATGAGCAGTTCTTC. The encoded protein is CASSQDGGNVNEQFF.

Notes on this clonotype: Compared with germline, one end of the junction differs, possibly owing to a read error. The chain couples TRBV11-2 to TRBJ2-1, with TRBD2 identical over 10 bases. Germline CDR1 and CDR2: SGHAT and FQNNGV. The CDR3 is 15 amino acids. The CDR3 here is CAGSPARLAGAEQFF. The CDR3 DNA is TGTGCCGGCAGCCCCGCCAGGCTAGCGGGGGCTGAGCAGTTCTTC.